The clone carrying this T cell receptor beta chain has only a few counts. Its antigen is not identified. Assay used: immunoSEQ multiplex PCR; TCRdb lists only in-frame clones, some missing. The sample contains 25,000 to 35,000 clones, roughly 83% of which appear only once. This sample is drawn from a study of graft-versus-host responses after intestinal transplantation. Study context: Induction with anti-thymocyte globulin, then tacrolimus and steroids for roughly three years, was given to all recipients. Study-wide points: HvG clone declines early post-transplant were associated with peak circulating GvH levels. The authors found GvH clones in recipient marrow, some appearing first in ileum or blood.

Germline CDR1 reads MDHEN; CDR2 reads SYDVKM. V lost 5 bases, J lost 6 bases, and 2 bases lay in between. The CDR3 length is 10 residues. The clonotype originates from a human donor who received an intestinal transplant. Sequencing used unstimulated CD8+ T cells sorted from spleen or lymph node cells, obtained before intestinal transplant. The chain is built from TRBV28 and TRBJ2-1; D unclear. CDR3 nucleotides: TGTGCCAGCAGTCTCAATGAGCAGTTCTTC. Encoded protein: CASSLNEQFF.